The 20 T cell receptor beta chains reported below all come from one sample, sequenced in a study of shared clonotypes between healthy human individuals (dated by TCRdb to about 2020). Libraries were prepared through the immunoSEQ multiplex PCR assay. In TCRdb, the immuneACCESS table is reduced to in-frame sequences with V and J assigned. These tables do not hold every clone; where another copy was compared, an unresolved V gene accounts for under half, and the others remain unexplained. The sample table contains millions of clones; only one count was recorded for approximately 93% of them. The ten top clones hold around 0.4% of the sample. What was sequenced was naive CD4+ T cells from PBMCs. The cell subset or site label of this sample denotes: CD45RA+ positively selected. Receptor source: a man aged 18 to 35 in good health. Some clones in this sample may be carry-over from other donors' samples.

The V gene is TRBV5-1, the J gene TRBJ2-5; D gene unclear. CDR3 length: 15 residues. The V and J ends lost 0 bases and 1 base respectively, with 10 bases between them. CDR1 is SGHRS, CDR2 YFSETQ, per germline. The CDR3 is CASSLGVSFQETQYF. The CDR3, as DNA: TGCGCCAGCAGCTTGGGGGTTTCCTTCCAAGAGACCCAGTACTTC.

V and J are TRBV6-6 and TRBJ1-2; the D gene is possibly TRBD1 (5 bases). The length of the CDR3 is 12 residues. V lost 4 bases, J lost 6 bases, and 9 bases lay in between. The V gene's germline CDR1 is MNHNY and CDR2 SVGAGI (reference sequence). CDR3 in amino acids: CASSSGHHGYTF. CDR3 coding DNA: TGTGCCAGCAGTTCCGGACATCATGGCTACACCTTC.

This chain uses TRBV4-1 with TRBJ1-1; no clear D. Germline loops: CDR1 MGHRA, CDR2 YSYEKL. Trimming stripped 0 bases from V and 4 bases from J, with 9 bases between. The CDR3 covers 14 residues. CDR3 sequence (DNA): TGCGCCAGCAGCCAAGATTACAGAGCCACTGAAGCTTTCTTT. Protein product: CASSQDYRATEAFF.

This chain uses TRBV19 with TRBJ1-2; D is unresolved. The CDR3 sequence is 14 residues long. V was shortened by 3 bases and J by 0 bases, with 8 bases between the two germline ends. The V gene's germline CDR1 is LNHDA and CDR2 SQIVND (reference sequence). The CDR3 DNA reads TGTGCCAGTAGTATGCAGCAGTCTAACTATGGCTACACCTTC. Protein: CASSMQQSNYGYTF.

This sequence joins TRBV29-1 and TRBJ2-5; a possible D gene is TRBD1 (5 bases). The J call may not be correct, given that the DNA end is closer to TRBJ2-7. There are 13 residues in the CDR3. Germline CDR1 is SQVTM and CDR2 is ANQGSEA. The CDR3 region is CSVEGAGLYEQYF. In nucleotides, the CDR3 is TGCAGCGTTGAAGGGGCAGGGCTCTACGAGCAGTACTTC.

This rearrangement joins TRBV28 to TRBJ1-5; D not certain. Germline V gene data show CDR1 as MDHEN and CDR2 as SYDVKM. This CDR3 is built from 14 residues. V was pared by 1 base and J by 3 bases, with 7 bases between. The CDR3 protein is CASSLSRPNQPQHF. The CDR3 DNA reads TGTGCCAGCAGTTTATCAAGGCCCAATCAGCCCCAGCATTTT. Filled out from reference TRBV28 and TRBJ1-5, the complete variable domain reads DVKVTQSSRYLVKRTGEKVFLECVQDMDHENMFWYRQDPGLGLRLIYFSYDVKMKEKGDIPEGYSVSREKKERFSLILESASTNQTSMYLCASSLSRPNQPQHFGDGTRLSIL.

This clone was detected once. The V and J genes are TRBV5-1 and TRBJ2-7, with TRBD2 identical over 10 bases. Trimming at V came to 2 bases and at J to 7 bases, leaving 27 bases not matched to a gene. The CDR3 loop spans 21 amino acids. CDR1 and CDR2 from the germline V gene are SGHRS and YFSETQ. The CDR3: CASSLRAGDLAGGQTKGEQYF. CDR3 nucleotides: TGCGCCAGCAGCTTACGGGCGGGAGACTTAGCGGGAGGTCAGACCAAGGGGGAGCAGTACTTC.

CDR3 DNA sequence: TGTGCTAGTGGTTTGTTGGGCGCGAACACCGGGGAGCTGTTTTTT. It yields the protein CASGLLGANTGELFF. This chain joins TRBV12-5 and TRBJ2-2; D remains unclear. In germline, CDR1 is LGHNT, CDR2 FRNRAP. CDR3 size: 15 residues. The V end was cut by 2 bases, the J end by 0 bases, with 7 bases between.

V and J are TRBV19 and TRBJ2-3; D is undetermined. The CDR3 runs to 11 residues. Germline assignment: CDR1 LNHDA and CDR2 SQIVND (reference sequence). V lost 7 bases, J lost 3 bases, and 5 bases lay in between. As DNA, the CDR3 is TGTGCCAGTACTGGAACAGATACGCAGTATTTT. Translating it yields CASTGTDTQYF.

In its sample, this clone was seen once. The chain recombines TRBV28 with TRBJ2-1; possible D gene TRBD1, 5 bases. The CDR3 sequence is 11 residues long. Germline V gene sequence: CDR1 MDHEN, CDR2 SYDVKM. The V end lost 1 base, the J end lost 13 bases, and 8 bases lay between the germline ends. CDR3 sequence (DNA): TGTGCCAGCAGTTTATCAGGGCCCCAGTTCTTC. It is translated as CASSLSGPQFF.

The rearrangement links TRBV9 to TRBJ2-3; 7 bases fit TRBD2. Germline V CDR1 and CDR2: SGDLS, YYNGEE. This CDR3 has 15 residues. The trim removed 3 bases at V and 4 bases at J, leaving 8 bases unmatched. In nucleotides, the CDR3 is TGTGCCAGCAGCGAGATGTGGGGGAGGGCAGATACGCAGTATTTT. Translated: CASSEMWGRADTQYF.

The J gene is TRBJ1-3, the V gene TRBV18; TRBD1 might be the D (5 bases). The V and J ends lost 2 bases and 7 bases respectively, with 15 bases between them. The CDR3 runs to 15 residues. Germline CDR1 is KGHSH and CDR2 is LQKENI. CDR3 sequence: CASSPELSGSNTIYF. The CDR3 DNA is TGTGCCAGCTCACCAGAGTTATCAGGGTCCAACACCATATATTTT.

The V call is TRBV9, the J call TRBJ2-2; D may be TRBD2 (6 bases). The CDR3 contains 13 residues. V was clipped by 0 bases and J by 7 bases, with 7 bases between them. Germline lookup yields CDR1 SGDLS and CDR2 YYNGEE. The CDR3 spells CASSVGGDGELFF. The CDR3 nucleotides read TGTGCCAGCAGCGTAGGCGGGGACGGGGAGCTGTTTTTT.

The CDR3, as DNA: TGTGCCAGCAGCTTTCCAGGGGGCGATGGCTACACCTTC. This encodes CASSFPGGDGYTF. The chain is built from TRBV11-2 and TRBJ1-2; 8 nucleotides line up with TRBD1. Germline V gives CDR1 SGHAT, CDR2 FQNNGV. The CDR3 runs 13 residues. The ends lost 3 bases at V and 6 bases at J; junction bases unmatched: 3.

This sequence joins TRBV5-1 and TRBJ2-3, with D possibly being TRBD1 (6 bases). The V and J ends lost 0 bases and 2 bases respectively, with 10 bases between them. The CDR3 extends over 15 amino acids. Germline V lookup: CDR1 SGHRS, CDR2 YFSETQ. The CDR3 here is CASSLGQATTDTQYF. CDR3 in DNA: TGCGCCAGCAGCTTGGGACAGGCGACCACAGATACGCAGTATTTT.

This clone was seen once. The chain has TRBV28 and TRBJ2-1, with 11 bases matching TRBD2. CDR3 length: 15 residues. V lost 5 bases, J lost 8 bases, and 8 bases stayed unmatched. CDR1 is MDHEN and CDR2 is SYDVKM in the germline V gene. For the CDR3, the DNA is TGTGCCAGCAGTCGTACTAGCGGGAGAGAGGATGAGCAGTTCTTC. Residues: CASSRTSGREDEQFF.

As to this clone: In the same sample, other DNA sequences code for this CDR3. The chain joins TRBV9 to TRBJ1-1; no clear D. The V gene lost 3 bases and the J gene lost 4 bases, with 7 bases spanning the gap. Germline loops: CDR1 SGDLS, CDR2 YYNGEE. This CDR3 is 12 amino acids long. The CDR3 is CASSGGGTEAFF. CDR3 sequence (DNA): TGTGCCAGCAGCGGGGGAGGCACTGAAGCTTTCTTT.

The CDR3 DNA is TGCGCCAGCAGCTTGGCCTTAAGCCAGGGGGCCTACGAGCAGTACTTC. Translated: CASSLALSQGAYEQYF. The chain is built from TRBV5-1 and TRBJ2-7, with 7 bases aligning to TRBD1. CDR1 and CDR2 from the germline V gene are SGHRS and YFSETQ. The CDR3 consists of 16 residues. With 0 bases clipped from V and 2 bases from J, the junction kept 8 bases outside the gene matches. Combining the CDR3 with reference TRBV5-1 and TRBJ2-7 gives the whole variable domain KAGVTQTPRYLIKTRGQQVTLSCSPISGHRSVSWYQQTPGQGLQFLFEYFSETQRNKGNFPGRFSGRQFSNSRSEMNVSTLELGDSALYLCASSLALSQGAYEQYFGPGTRLTVT.

V gene TRBV6-5 combines with J gene TRBJ2-1, with TRBD1 identical over 9 bases. The CDR3 runs 14 residues. After removal of 5 bases from V and 4 bases from J, the junction contained 3 bases not matched to a gene. Germline CDR1 MNHEY, CDR2 SVGAGI. The CDR3 protein is CASSPGTGYNEQFF. For the CDR3, the DNA is TGTGCCAGCAGTCCCGGGACAGGGTACAATGAGCAGTTCTTC.

The CDR3 DNA follows: TGTGCCAGCGGGAGGGGCAGCCCGACTGAAGCTTTCTTT. It is translated as CASGRGSPTEAFF. The rearrangement uses TRBV28 and TRBJ1-1; maybe TRBD1 (5 bases). Trimming took 8 bases from V and 5 from J, leaving 15 bases between them. Germline V gene lookup returns CDR1 MDHEN and CDR2 SYDVKM. CDR3 length: 13 residues.